Here is one TCR beta chain with its context. Its antigen is still unknown. This specimen comes from a study of shared clonotypes between healthy human individuals. Study overall: CD8 memory received one plate per donor, CD8 naive two, CD4 memory three and CD4 naive three.

Clones were read by immunoSEQ multiplex PCR, and TCRdb kept only the in-frame ones, dropping some. The table lists approximately 1,500,000 clones, about 98% of them singletons. This CDR3 has 15 residues. The germline gives CDR1 SGHTS, CDR2 YDEGEE. V was pared by 3 bases and J by 6 bases, with 7 bases of the junction left unmatched. Notes on the study in general: What naive subsets generally showed was a larger estimated richness than memory subsets showed.

The material sequenced was naive CD4+ T cells sorted from blood. Subset reported: CD45RA+ positively selected. The sequence came from a man aged 25-45 years in good health. The chain carries TRBV5-8 and TRBJ2-2, with 8 bases aligning to TRBD1. The CDR3 spells CASSSGTGTAGELFF. CDR3 nucleotides: TGTGCCAGCAGCTCAGGGACAGGTACCGCCGGGGAGCTGTTTTTT.